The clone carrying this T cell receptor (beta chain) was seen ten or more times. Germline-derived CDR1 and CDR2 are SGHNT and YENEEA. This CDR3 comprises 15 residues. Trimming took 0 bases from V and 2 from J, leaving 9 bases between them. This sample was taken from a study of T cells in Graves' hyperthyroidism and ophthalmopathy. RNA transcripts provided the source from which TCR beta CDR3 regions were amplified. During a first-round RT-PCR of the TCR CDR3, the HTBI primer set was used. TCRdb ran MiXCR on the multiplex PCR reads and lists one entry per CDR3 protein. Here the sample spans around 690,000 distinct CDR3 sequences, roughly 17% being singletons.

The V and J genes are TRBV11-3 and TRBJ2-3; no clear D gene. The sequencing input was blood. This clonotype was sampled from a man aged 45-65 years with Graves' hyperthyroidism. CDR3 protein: CASSLDPTSTDTQYF. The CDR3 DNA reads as TGTGCCAGCAGCTTAGATCCTACGTCCACAGATACGCAGTATTTT.